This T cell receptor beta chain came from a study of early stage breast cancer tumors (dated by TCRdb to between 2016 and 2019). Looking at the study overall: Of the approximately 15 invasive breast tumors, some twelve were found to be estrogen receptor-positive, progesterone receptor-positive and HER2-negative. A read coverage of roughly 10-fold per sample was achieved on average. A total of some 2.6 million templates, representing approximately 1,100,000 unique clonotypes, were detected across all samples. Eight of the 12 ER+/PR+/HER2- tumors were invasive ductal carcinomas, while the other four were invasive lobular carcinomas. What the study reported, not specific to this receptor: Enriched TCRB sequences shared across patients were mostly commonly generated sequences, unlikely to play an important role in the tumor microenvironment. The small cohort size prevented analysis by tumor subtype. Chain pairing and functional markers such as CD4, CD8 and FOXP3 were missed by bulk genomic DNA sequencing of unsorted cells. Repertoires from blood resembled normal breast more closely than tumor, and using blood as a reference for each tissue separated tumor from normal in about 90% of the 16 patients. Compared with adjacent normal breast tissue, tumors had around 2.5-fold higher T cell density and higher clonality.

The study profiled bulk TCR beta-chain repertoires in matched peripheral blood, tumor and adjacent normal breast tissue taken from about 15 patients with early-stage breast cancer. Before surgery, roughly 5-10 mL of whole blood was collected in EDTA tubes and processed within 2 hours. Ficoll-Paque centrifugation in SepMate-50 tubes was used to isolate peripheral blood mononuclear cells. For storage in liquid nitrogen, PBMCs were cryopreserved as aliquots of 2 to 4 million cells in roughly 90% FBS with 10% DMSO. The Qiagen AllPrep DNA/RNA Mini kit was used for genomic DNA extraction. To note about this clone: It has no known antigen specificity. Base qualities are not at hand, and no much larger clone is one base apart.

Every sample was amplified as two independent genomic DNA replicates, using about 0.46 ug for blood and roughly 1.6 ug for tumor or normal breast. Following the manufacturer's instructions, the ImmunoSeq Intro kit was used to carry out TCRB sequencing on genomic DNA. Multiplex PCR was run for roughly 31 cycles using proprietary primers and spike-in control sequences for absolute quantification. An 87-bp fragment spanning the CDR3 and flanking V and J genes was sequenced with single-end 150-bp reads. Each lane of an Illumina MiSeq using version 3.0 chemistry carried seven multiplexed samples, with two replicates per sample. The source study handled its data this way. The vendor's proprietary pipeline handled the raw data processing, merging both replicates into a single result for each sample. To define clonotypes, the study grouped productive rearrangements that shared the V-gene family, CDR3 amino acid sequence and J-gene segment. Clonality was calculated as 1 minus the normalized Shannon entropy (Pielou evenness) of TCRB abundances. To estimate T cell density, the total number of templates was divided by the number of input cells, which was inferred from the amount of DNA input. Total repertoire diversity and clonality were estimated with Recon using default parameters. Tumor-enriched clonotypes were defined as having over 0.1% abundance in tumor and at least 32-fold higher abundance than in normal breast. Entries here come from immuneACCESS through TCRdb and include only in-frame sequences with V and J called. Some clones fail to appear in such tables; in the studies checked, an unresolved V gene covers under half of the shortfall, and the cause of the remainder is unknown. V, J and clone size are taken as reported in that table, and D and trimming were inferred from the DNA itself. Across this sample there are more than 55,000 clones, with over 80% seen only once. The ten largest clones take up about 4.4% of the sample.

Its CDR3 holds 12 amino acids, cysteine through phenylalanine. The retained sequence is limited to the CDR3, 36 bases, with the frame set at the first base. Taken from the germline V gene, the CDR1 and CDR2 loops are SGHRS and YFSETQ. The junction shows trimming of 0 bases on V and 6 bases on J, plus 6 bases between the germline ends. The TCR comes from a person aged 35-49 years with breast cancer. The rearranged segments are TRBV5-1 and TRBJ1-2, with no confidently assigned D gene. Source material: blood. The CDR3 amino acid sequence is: CASSLDVDGYTF. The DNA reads TGCGCCAGCAGCTTGGATGTAGATGGCTACACCTTC.